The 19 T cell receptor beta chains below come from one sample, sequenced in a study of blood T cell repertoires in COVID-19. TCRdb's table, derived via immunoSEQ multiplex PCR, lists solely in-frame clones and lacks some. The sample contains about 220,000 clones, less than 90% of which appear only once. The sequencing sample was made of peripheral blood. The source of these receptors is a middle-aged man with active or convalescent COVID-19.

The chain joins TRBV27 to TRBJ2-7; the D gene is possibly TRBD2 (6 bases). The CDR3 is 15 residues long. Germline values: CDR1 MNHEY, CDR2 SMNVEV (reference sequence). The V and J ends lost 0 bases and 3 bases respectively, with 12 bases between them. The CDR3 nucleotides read TGTGCCAGCAGTTTATCAGCGGGTGGGATCTACGAGCAGTACTTC. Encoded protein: CASSLSAGGIYEQYF.

In nucleotides, the CDR3 is TGTGCCAGCAGCGGGGAGGGAGGAGCGGGGAACAATGAGCAGTTCTTC. Amino acids: CASSGEGGAGNNEQFF. This rearrangement joins TRBV13 to TRBJ2-1; 7 positions match TRBD2. After removal of 5 bases from V and 5 bases from J, the junction contained 12 bases not matched to a gene. The CDR3 contains 16 residues. CDR1 PRHDT and CDR2 FYEKMQ come from the germline V gene (reference sequence).

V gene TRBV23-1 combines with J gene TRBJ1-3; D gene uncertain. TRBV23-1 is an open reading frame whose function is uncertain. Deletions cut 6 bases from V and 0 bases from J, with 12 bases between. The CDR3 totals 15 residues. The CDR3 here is CASSSSGLSGNTIYF. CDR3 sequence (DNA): TGCGCCAGCAGCAGCTCAGGCCTCTCTGGAAACACCATATATTTT.

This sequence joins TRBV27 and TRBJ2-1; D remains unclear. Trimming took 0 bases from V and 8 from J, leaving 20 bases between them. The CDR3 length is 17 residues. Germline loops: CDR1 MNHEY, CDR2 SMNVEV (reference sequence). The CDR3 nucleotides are TGTGCCAGCAGTTTATCCCAGCTTCCCTCCCTGGGCTATGAGCAGTTCTTC. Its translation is CASSLSQLPSLGYEQFF.

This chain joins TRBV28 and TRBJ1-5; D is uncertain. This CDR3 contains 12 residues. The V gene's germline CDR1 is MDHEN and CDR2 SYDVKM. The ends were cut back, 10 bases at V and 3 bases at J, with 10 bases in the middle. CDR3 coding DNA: TGTGCCACACGCGGGAACAATCAGCCCCAGCATTTT. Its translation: CATRGNNQPQHF. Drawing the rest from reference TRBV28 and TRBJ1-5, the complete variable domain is DVKVTQSSRYLVKRTGEKVFLECVQDMDHENMFWYRQDPGLGLRLIYFSYDVKMKEKGDIPEGYSVSREKKERFSLILESASTNQTSMYLCATRGNNQPQHFGDGTRLSIL.

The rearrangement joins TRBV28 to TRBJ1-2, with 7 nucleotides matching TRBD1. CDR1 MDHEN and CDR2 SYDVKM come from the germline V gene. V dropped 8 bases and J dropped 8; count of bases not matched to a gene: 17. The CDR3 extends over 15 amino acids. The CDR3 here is CASLILNSRGAGYTF. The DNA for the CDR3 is TGTGCCAGCCTTATCCTGAATTCCAGGGGGGCGGGCTACACCTTC.

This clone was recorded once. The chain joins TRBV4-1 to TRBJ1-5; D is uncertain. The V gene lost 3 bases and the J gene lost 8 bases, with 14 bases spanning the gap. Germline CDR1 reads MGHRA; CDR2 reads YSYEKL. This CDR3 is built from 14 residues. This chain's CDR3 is CASSHTGSPEPQHF. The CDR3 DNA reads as TGCGCCAGCAGCCATACCGGGTCCCCCGAGCCCCAGCATTTT.

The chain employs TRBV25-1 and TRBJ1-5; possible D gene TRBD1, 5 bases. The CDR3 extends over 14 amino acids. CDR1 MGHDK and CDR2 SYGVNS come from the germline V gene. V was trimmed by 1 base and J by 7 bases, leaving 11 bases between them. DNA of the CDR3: TGTGCCAGCAGTGAATCATCTGGGGGGCAGCCCCAGCATTTT. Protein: CASSESSGGQPQHF. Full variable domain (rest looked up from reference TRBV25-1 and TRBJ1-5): EADIYQTPRYLVIGTGKKITLECSQTMGHDKMYWYQQDPGMELHLIHYSYGVNSTEKGDLSSESTVSRIRTEHFPLTLESARPSHTSQYLCASSESSGGQPQHFGDGTRLSIL.

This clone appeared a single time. CDR3 bases: TGTGCCAGCAGGAATACACCGGGACTAGCGGGAGGGCCCGTGGGCACCGGGGAGCTGTTTTTT. The encoded protein is CASRNTPGLAGGPVGTGELFF. This sequence joins TRBV2 and TRBJ2-2; TRBD2 agrees at 16 bases. The CDR3 is 21 amino acids. The V gene's germline CDR1 is SNHLY and CDR2 FYNNEI. The ends lost 6 bases at V and 4 bases at J; junction bases unmatched: 17.

CDR3 DNA: TGCGCCAGCAGCCCCAGGACTAGCGGGGGGGCCCCCTACGAGCAGTACTTC. Amino acid sequence: CASSPRTSGGAPYEQYF. The chain combines TRBV5-1 with TRBJ2-7, with 15 bases matching TRBD2. V dropped 4 bases and J dropped 2; count of bases not matched to a gene: 7. The CDR3 consists of 17 residues. Germline V gene sequence: CDR1 SGHRS, CDR2 YFSETQ.

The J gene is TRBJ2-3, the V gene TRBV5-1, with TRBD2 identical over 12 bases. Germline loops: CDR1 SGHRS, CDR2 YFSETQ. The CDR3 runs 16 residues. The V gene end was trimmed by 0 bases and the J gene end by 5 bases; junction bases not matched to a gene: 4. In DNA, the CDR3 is TGCGCCAGCAGCTTGGCCCCTAGCGGGGGGGAAGATACGCAGTATTTT. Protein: CASSLAPSGGEDTQYF.

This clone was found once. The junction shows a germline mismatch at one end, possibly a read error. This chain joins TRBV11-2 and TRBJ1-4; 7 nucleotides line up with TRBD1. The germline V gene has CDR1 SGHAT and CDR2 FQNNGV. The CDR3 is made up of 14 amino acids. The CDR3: CASSLDRDSEKLFF. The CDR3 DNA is TGTGCCAGCAGCCTAGACCGGGACAGCGAAAAACTGTTTTTT. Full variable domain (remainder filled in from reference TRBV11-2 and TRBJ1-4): EAGVAQSPRYKIIEKRQSVAFWCNPISGHATLYWYQQILGQGPKLLIQFQNNGVVDDSQLPKDRFSAERLKGVDSTLKIQPAKLEDSAVYLCASSLDRDSEKLFFGSGTQLSVL.

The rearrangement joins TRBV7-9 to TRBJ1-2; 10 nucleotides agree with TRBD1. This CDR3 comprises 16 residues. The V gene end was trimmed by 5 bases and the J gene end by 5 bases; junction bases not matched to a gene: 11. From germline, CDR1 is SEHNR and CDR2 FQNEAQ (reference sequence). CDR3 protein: CASSPPGTGAGYGYTF. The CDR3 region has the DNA TGTGCCAGCAGCCCGCCGGGGACAGGGGCTGGTTATGGCTACACCTTC.

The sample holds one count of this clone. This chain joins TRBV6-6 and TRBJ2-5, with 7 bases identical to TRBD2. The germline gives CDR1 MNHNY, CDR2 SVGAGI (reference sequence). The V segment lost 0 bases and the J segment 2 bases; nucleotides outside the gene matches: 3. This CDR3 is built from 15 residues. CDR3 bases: TGTGCCAGCAGTTACTCGAGGGAGGGGCAAGAGACCCAGTACTTC. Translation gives CASSYSREGQETQYF.

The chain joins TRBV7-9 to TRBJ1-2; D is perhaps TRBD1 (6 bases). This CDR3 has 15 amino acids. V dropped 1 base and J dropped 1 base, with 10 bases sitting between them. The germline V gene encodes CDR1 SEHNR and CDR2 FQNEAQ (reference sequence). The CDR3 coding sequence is TGTGCCAGCAGCTTAGGAGACAGGAGTAACTATGGCTACACCTTC. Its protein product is CASSLGDRSNYGYTF.

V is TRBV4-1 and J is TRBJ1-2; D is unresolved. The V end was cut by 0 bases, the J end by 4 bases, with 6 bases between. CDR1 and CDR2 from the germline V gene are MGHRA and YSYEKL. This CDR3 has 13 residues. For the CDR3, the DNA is TGCGCCAGCAGCCAAGATTTCCGCTATGGCTACACCTTC. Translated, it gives CASSQDFRYGYTF.

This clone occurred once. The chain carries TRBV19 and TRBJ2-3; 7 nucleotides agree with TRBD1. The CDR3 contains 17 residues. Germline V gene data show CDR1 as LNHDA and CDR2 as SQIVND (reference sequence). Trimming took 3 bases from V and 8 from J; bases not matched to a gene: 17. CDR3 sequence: CASSMTGLLPSSGTQYF. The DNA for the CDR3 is TGTGCCAGTAGTATGACAGGGCTCCTTCCCTCTTCTGGTACGCAGTATTTT.

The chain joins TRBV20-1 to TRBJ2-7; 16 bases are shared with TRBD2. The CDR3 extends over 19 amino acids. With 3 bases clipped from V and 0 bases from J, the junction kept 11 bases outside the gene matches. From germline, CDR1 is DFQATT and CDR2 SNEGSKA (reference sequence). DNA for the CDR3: TGCAGTGCTAGTCGCCCGGGACTAGCGGGAGGGCGGCTCTCCTACGAGCAGTACTTC. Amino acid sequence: CSASRPGLAGGRLSYEQYF.

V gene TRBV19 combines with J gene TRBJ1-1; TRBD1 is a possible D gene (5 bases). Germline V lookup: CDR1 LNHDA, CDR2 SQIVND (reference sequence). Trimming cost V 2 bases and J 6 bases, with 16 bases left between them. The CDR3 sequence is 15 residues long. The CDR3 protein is CASSISPGVSSEAFF. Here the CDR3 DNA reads TGTGCCAGTAGTATATCCCCGGGGGTAAGTTCTGAAGCTTTCTTT.